This T cell receptor (beta chain) was sequenced for a study of blood T cell repertoires in COVID-19. Assay: immunoSEQ multiplex PCR; the TCRdb copy retains only in-frame clones and omits some. The sample holds roughly 250,000 clones, approximately 85% seen once. Unmatched junction bases numbered 8, after V lost 4 bases and J lost 7 bases. The CDR3 consists of 15 residues. Germline CDR1 SGHRS, CDR2 YFSETQ. The sequence was obtained from a man aged 40-50 years with acute or convalescent COVID-19. The chain links TRBV5-1 to TRBJ2-2, with 9 bases fitting TRBD1. The sequenced material came from peripheral blood. This CDR3 reads CASSMGGQGYGELFF. The CDR3 nucleotides are TGCGCCAGCAGCATGGGGGGACAGGGCTACGGGGAGCTGTTTTTT.